The 22 T cell receptor beta chains reported below all come from one sample, sequenced in a study of shared clonotypes between healthy human individuals. The table came from immunoSEQ multiplex PCR; TCRdb's copy has only in-frame clones and leaves some out. In the table there are 800,000 to 1,200,000 clones, approximately 80% of which are singletons. The sequenced material came from memory CD4+ T cells from PBMCs. Regarding subset: CD45RA-negative fraction. The receptors stem from a man between 18 and 35 years old in good health. Some clones in this sample may be carry-over from other donors' samples.

This sequence joins TRBV7-9 and TRBJ2-1, with TRBD1 identical over 9 bases. Germline trimming cut 5 bases from V and 1 base from J; bases unmatched to any gene: 6. Per germline, CDR1 SEHNR and CDR2 FQNEAQ (reference sequence). This CDR3 contains 16 residues. CDR3 coding DNA: TGTGCCAGCAGCCAAAACGACAGGGGGTCCTACAATGAGCAGTTCTTC. Translated, it gives CASSQNDRGSYNEQFF.

J is TRBJ2-2 and V is TRBV9; 12 bases match TRBD2. Germline-derived CDR1 and CDR2 are SGDLS and YYNGEE. CDR3 length equals 16 residues. Germline trimming cut 4 bases from V and 6 bases from J; bases unmatched to any gene: 7. CDR3 sequence: CASSPRLAGVAGELFF. The CDR3 coding sequence is TGTGCCAGCAGCCCTAGACTAGCGGGAGTGGCCGGGGAGCTGTTTTTT.

The chain couples TRBV5-1 to TRBJ2-7, with 7 bases aligning to TRBD2. The CDR3 spans 16 residues. Germline V lookup: CDR1 SGHRS, CDR2 YFSETQ. J was trimmed by 0 bases and V by 3 bases; bases with no gene match: 9. CDR3 residues: CASSSGGLPSSYEQYF. The CDR3 bases are TGCGCCAGCAGCTCCGGGGGACTACCTAGCTCCTACGAGCAGTACTTC.

The chain uses TRBV4-1 and TRBJ2-1, with TRBD2 identical over 10 bases. There are 17 residues in the CDR3. With V trimmed by 3 bases and J by 7 bases, 12 bases remained unmatched. The germline V gene has CDR1 MGHRA and CDR2 YSYEKL. CDR3 DNA: TGCGCCAGCAGCCACCGACTAGCGGGTCCCCTCGGTAATGAGCAGTTCTTC. Encoded protein: CASSHRLAGPLGNEQFF.

The rearrangement links TRBV10-3 to TRBJ2-1, with 10 bases lining up with TRBD1. The CDR3 totals 14 residues. J was trimmed by 8 bases and V by 10 bases; bases with no gene match: 11. Per germline, CDR1 ENHRY and CDR2 SYGVKD. The CDR3 region is CATHRDRGYDEQFF. CDR3 in DNA: TGTGCCACCCACCGGGACAGGGGATATGATGAGCAGTTCTTC.

The rearrangement joins TRBV18 to TRBJ2-7; D perhaps matches TRBD2 (6 bases). CDR1 is KGHSH and CDR2 is LQKENI in the germline V gene. Trimming removed 2 bases from V and 0 bases from J, with 11 bases in between. This CDR3 region has 15 residues. This chain's CDR3 is CASSPWPSVSYEQYF. CDR3 coding DNA: TGTGCCAGCTCACCATGGCCTAGCGTCTCCTACGAGCAGTACTTC.

With respect to this clone: Other nucleotide sequences from this sample produce the same CDR3. The chain couples TRBV6-5 to TRBJ2-2; D gene ambiguous. V lost 0 bases to trimming and J lost 0 bases, with 5 bases between them. Germline V gene sequence: CDR1 MNHEY, CDR2 SVGAGI. The CDR3 consists of 15 residues. The CDR3 is CASSYSGPNTGELFF. For the CDR3, the DNA is TGTGCCAGCAGTTACTCCGGGCCGAACACCGGGGAGCTGTTTTTT.

A word on this clone: Other DNA sequences in this specimen translate into the identical CDR3. The J gene is TRBJ2-5, the V gene TRBV29-1, with a possible D match to TRBD2 (6 bases). This CDR3 contains 12 residues. V was shortened by 4 bases and J by 1 base, with 7 bases between the two germline ends. Germline CDR1 and CDR2: SQVTM and ANQGSEA. DNA of the CDR3: TGCAGCGTTGGGAGGGCCCAAGAGACCCAGTACTTC. It codes for CSVGRAQETQYF. Drawing the rest from reference TRBV29-1 and TRBJ2-5, the complete variable domain is SAVISQKPSRDICQRGTSLTIQCQVDSQVTMMFWYRQQPGQSLTLIATANQGSEATYESGFVIDKFPISRPNLTFSTLTVSNMSPEDSSIYLCSVGRAQETQYFGPGTRLLVL.

This chain links TRBV4-1 with TRBJ2-2; D remains unclear. V shed 1 base and J shed 4 bases, with 13 bases lying between them. Germline CDR1 reads MGHRA; CDR2 reads YSYEKL. The CDR3 length is 16 residues. The CDR3 DNA sequence: TGCGCCAGCAGCCAAGGGATCGGCAGCTTCACCGGGGAGCTGTTTTTT. Protein sequence: CASSQGIGSFTGELFF.

The CDR3 DNA follows: TGTGCCAGCAGCATTCGACAGGGGGCAGGGGATGAGCAGTTCTTC. Its translation is CASSIRQGAGDEQFF. The gene calls are TRBV5-4 and TRBJ2-1; 10 nucleotides match TRBD1. Germline V CDR1 and CDR2: SGHNT, YYREEE (reference sequence). V was pared by 4 bases and J by 8 bases, with 9 bases of the junction left unmatched. CDR3 length equals 15 residues. The variable domain in full, completed from reference TRBV5-4 and TRBJ2-1, reads ETGVTQSPTHLIKTRGQQVTLRCSSQSGHNTVSWYQQALGQGPQFIFQYYREEENGRGNFPPRFSGLQFPNYSSELNVNALELDDSALYLCASSIRQGAGDEQFFGPGTRLTVL.

This chain links TRBV28 with TRBJ2-7, with 10 bases that match TRBD1. V trimming: 8 bases; J trimming: 2 bases; junction bases outside the gene matches: 6. Germline V gene data show CDR1 as MDHEN and CDR2 as SYDVKM. This CDR3 contains 14 residues. The CDR3 nucleotides read TGTGCCAGCGCCCTGGGACAGGGGCCCTACGAGCAGTACTTC. As protein: CASALGQGPYEQYF.

This clone was seen only a few times. V is TRBV30 and J is TRBJ1-1; D not certain. CDR3 length: 14 amino acids. Per the germline V gene, CDR1 is GTSNPN and CDR2 is SVGIG (reference sequence). The ends were cut back, 3 bases at V and 0 bases at J, with 11 bases in the middle. Written as DNA, the CDR3 is TGTGCCTGGAGCCTGGGCGACATGAACACTGAAGCTTTCTTT. Residues: CAWSLGDMNTEAFF.

The rearrangement uses TRBV4-1 and TRBJ2-1; 11 nucleotides line up with TRBD2. CDR1 MGHRA and CDR2 YSYEKL come from the germline V gene. The trim removed 4 bases at V and 1 base at J, leaving 9 bases unmatched. The CDR3 covers 18 residues. Here the CDR3 reads CASSPRGLAGGSYNEQFF. The CDR3 DNA is TGCGCCAGCAGCCCGAGGGGGCTAGCGGGAGGATCCTACAATGAGCAGTTCTTC.

V and J are TRBV9 and TRBJ2-3, with D possibly being TRBD1 (5 bases). CDR1 and CDR2 (germline): SGDLS, YYNGEE. V dropped 0 bases and J dropped 6 bases, with 14 bases sitting between them. The CDR3 loop spans 15 amino acids. CDR3 region: CASSVEGVGYDTQYF. DNA for the CDR3: TGTGCCAGCAGCGTAGAAGGGGTGGGTTACGATACGCAGTATTTT. The entire variable domain, with the rest obtained from reference TRBV9 and TRBJ2-3, is as follows: DSGVTQTPKHLITATGQRVTLRCSPRSGDLSVYWYQQSLDQGLQFLIQYYNGEERAKGNILERFSAQQFPDLHSELNLSSLELGDSALYFCASSVEGVGYDTQYFGPGTRLTVL.

This clone was found a few times. J is TRBJ2-2 and V is TRBV19; tentative D call: TRBD2 (6 bases). Trimming cost V 5 bases and J 4 bases, with 14 bases left between them. The CDR3 extends over 15 amino acids. CDR1 is LNHDA and CDR2 is SQIVND in the germline V gene (reference sequence). As DNA, the CDR3 is TGTGCCAGTAGTGTGGGGGGAGTAAGCACCGGGGAGCTGTTTTTT. This gives the protein CASSVGGVSTGELFF.

CDR3 nucleotide sequence: TGTGCCAGCAGCCCAGCTCCGGGTTTCACTGAAGCTTTCTTT. This gives the protein CASSPAPGFTEAFF. The chain links TRBV9 to TRBJ1-1; no reliable D call. CDR3 length: 14 residues. In germline, CDR1 is SGDLS, CDR2 YYNGEE. The germline V and J ends were trimmed by 4 bases and 4 bases, with 14 bases remaining between them. Full variable domain (outside the CDR3, taken from reference TRBV9 and TRBJ1-1): DSGVTQTPKHLITATGQRVTLRCSPRSGDLSVYWYQQSLDQGLQFLIQYYNGEERAKGNILERFSAQQFPDLHSELNLSSLELGDSALYFCASSPAPGFTEAFFGQGTRLTVV.

The gene calls are TRBV18 and TRBJ2-1; D is unresolved. V lost 3 bases and J lost 9, with 12 bases in between. CDR1 KGHSH and CDR2 LQKENI come from the germline V gene. This CDR3 has 13 residues. CDR3 nucleotides: TGTGCCAGCTCACCTAGGACCCCCAGTGAGCAGTTCTTC. Its protein product is CASSPRTPSEQFF.

This clone was counted once. The chain joins TRBV7-9 to TRBJ2-7; 9 bases fit TRBD1. V gave up 2 bases and J gave up 7 bases; unmatched junction bases: 9. The germline CDR1 and CDR2 sequences are SEHNR and FQNEAQ (reference sequence). This CDR3 region has 15 residues. The CDR3 DNA reads TGTGCCAGCAGCTTATGGGGGACAGGGTCGTTGGAGCAGTACTTC. Translation: CASSLWGTGSLEQYF.

This clone was counted a few times. CDR3 nucleotides: TGCGCCAGCAGCGGAGAGGGTGAGCAGTTCTTC. This codes for CASSGEGEQFF. The chain combines TRBV5-1 with TRBJ2-1, with D possibly matching TRBD2 (5 bases). V lost 4 bases, J lost 9 bases, and 8 bases lay in between. CDR3 size: 11 residues. Looked up from germline, CDR1 is SGHRS and CDR2 is YFSETQ.

As DNA, the CDR3 is TGTGCCAGCAGTTCGAATCCAGGACGCCTGGCGGGATCCTACAATGAGCAGTTCTTC. This gives the protein CASSSNPGRLAGSYNEQFF. The chain recombines TRBV5-6 with TRBJ2-1; possibly TRBD2 for D (6 bases). The V gene's germline CDR1 is SGHDT and CDR2 YYEEEE. Trimming took off 5 bases at V and 1 base at J, with 25 bases between the two ends. The CDR3 is made up of 19 amino acids.

The chain employs TRBV6-5 and TRBJ1-6, with 8 nucleotides matching TRBD1. Unmatched junction bases numbered 6, after V lost 6 bases and J lost 8 bases. Germline lookup yields CDR1 MNHEY and CDR2 SVGAGI. The CDR3 runs 14 residues. The CDR3 region is CASRTGTGYSPLHF. The CDR3 DNA reads as TGTGCCAGCAGGACCGGGACAGGATATTCACCCCTCCACTTT.

This clone was recorded many times. The chain couples TRBV11-2 to TRBJ1-2, with 9 bases fitting TRBD1. Germline CDR1 is SGHAT and CDR2 is FQNNGV. The V gene end was trimmed by 3 bases and the J gene end by 2 bases; junction bases not matched to a gene: 4. There are 15 residues in the CDR3. The CDR3 region has the DNA TGTGCCAGCAGCTTCGAACAGGGGGCGAACTATGGCTACACCTTC. This translates into CASSFEQGANYGYTF. Drawing the rest from reference TRBV11-2 and TRBJ1-2, the complete variable domain is EAGVAQSPRYKIIEKRQSVAFWCNPISGHATLYWYQQILGQGPKLLIQFQNNGVVDDSQLPKDRFSAERLKGVDSTLKIQPAKLEDSAVYLCASSFEQGANYGYTFGSGTRLTVV.